These 13 T cell receptor beta chains were all obtained from the same sample, sequenced in a study of sequential checkpoint blockade in melanoma. Produced via immunoSEQ multiplex PCR; TCRdb's table is partial and in-frame only. The table shows some 18,000 clones, with about 80% occurring only once. Treatment described: randomized to nivolumab then ipilimumab (arm A) or the reverse (arm B). The specimen comprised CD8+ T cells sorted from blood (inferred from file names), sampled from a patient given nivolumab and ipilimumab in sequence. The source of these receptors is a human donor with melanoma.

V and J are TRBV9 and TRBJ1-3; D is perhaps TRBD1 (5 bases). Germline loops: CDR1 SGDLS, CDR2 YYNGEE. This CDR3 is built from 13 residues. Deletions cut 3 bases from V and 2 bases from J, with 6 bases between. CDR3: CASSGGAGNTIYF. The DNA of the CDR3 is TGTGCCAGCAGCGGGGGGGCTGGAAACACCATATATTTT. The variable domain in full, completed from reference TRBV9 and TRBJ1-3, reads DSGVTQTPKHLITATGQRVTLRCSPRSGDLSVYWYQQSLDQGLQFLIQYYNGEERAKGNILERFSAQQFPDLHSELNLSSLELGDSALYFCASSGGAGNTIYFGEGSWLTVV.

This clone was picked up one time. The V call is TRBV4-1, the J call TRBJ2-7; TRBD1 matches 10 bases. The V and J ends lost 0 bases and 3 bases, in that order; junction bases with no gene match: 17. This CDR3 is built from 20 residues. Germline V gene data show CDR1 as MGHRA and CDR2 as YSYEKL. This CDR3 is CASSQENSGQGSFPVYEQYF. Written as DNA, the CDR3 is TGCGCCAGCAGCCAAGAAAATTCGGGACAGGGGTCCTTTCCCGTCTACGAGCAGTACTTC.

For the CDR3, the DNA is TGTGCCAGTAGTATAGTTGGAGGGGCCCCCTACGAGCAGTACTTC. Protein: CASSIVGGAPYEQYF. The chain has TRBV19 and TRBJ2-5; tentative D call: TRBD2 (6 bases). The DNA end is a closer match to TRBJ2-7, so the J assignment may be wrong. CDR1 is LNHDA and CDR2 is SQIVND in the germline V gene (reference sequence). CDR3 length: 15 residues.

This clone has only one observation. V and J are TRBV27 and TRBJ1-1, with D unresolved. V lost 2 bases and J 7 bases, leaving 5 bases between the germline ends. The length of the CDR3 is 11 residues. Per germline, CDR1 MNHEY and CDR2 SMNVEV (reference sequence). CDR3 bases: TGTGCCAGCAGTTTAGGCCTTGAAGCTTTCTTT. Its translation: CASSLGLEAFF.

This clone is categorized as medium-sized. The V gene is TRBV7-3, the J gene TRBJ1-1, with 12 bases aligning to TRBD1. The CDR3 covers 16 residues. CDR1 and CDR2 (germline): SGHTA, FQGTGA. The junction had 7 bases not matched to a gene; V was cut back by 3 bases and J by 5 bases. CDR3 residues: CASSLGDRGLGTEAFF. The CDR3 nucleotides are TGTGCCAGCAGCTTGGGGGACAGGGGGCTCGGAACTGAAGCTTTCTTT.

This chain's CDR3 is CASSLGGQGVFEQYF. In DNA form, the CDR3 reads TGTGCCAGCAGCTTAGGGGGACAGGGGGTTTTCGAGCAGTACTTC. The J gene is TRBJ2-7, the V gene TRBV7-6; 11 positions match TRBD1. Germline V gene data show CDR1 as SGHVS and CDR2 as FNYEAQ. This CDR3 comprises 15 residues. With 1 base clipped from V and 6 bases from J, the junction kept 5 bases outside the gene matches. Variable domain in full (rest from reference TRBV7-6 and TRBJ2-7): GAGVSQSPRYKVTKRGQDVALRCDPISGHVSLYWYRQALGQGPEFLTYFNYEAQQDKSGLPNDRFSAERPEGSISTLTIQRTEQRDSAMYRCASSLGGQGVFEQYFGPGTRLTVT.

This clone was seen just once. The CDR3 loop is CASGETGRTEAFF. In DNA, the CDR3 is TGTGCCAGCGGGGAGACAGGGAGAACTGAAGCTTTCTTT. The V call is TRBV7-9, the J call TRBJ1-1; TRBD1 matches at 7 bases. V shed 8 bases and J 5 bases; nucleotides not matched to a gene: 8. Germline-derived CDR1 and CDR2 are SEHNR and FQNEAQ (reference sequence). The CDR3 is 13 amino acids.

The chain joins TRBV5-4 to TRBJ2-7, with TRBD1 matching over 10 bases. The CDR3 length is 16 residues. The J segment lost 5 bases and the V segment lost 4 bases, leaving 12 bases of the junction unmatched. From germline, CDR1 is SGHNT and CDR2 YYREEE (reference sequence). CDR3 DNA: TGTGCCAGCAGCCTTGTCCCCCGGACAGGGGGGAACGAGCAGTACTTC. Translated: CASSLVPRTGGNEQYF.

The J gene is TRBJ2-6, the V gene TRBV30; 10 bases line up with TRBD2. From germline, CDR1 is GTSNPN and CDR2 SVGIG (reference sequence). V dropped 1 base and J dropped 2; count of bases not matched to a gene: 20. The CDR3 covers 22 residues. The DNA for the CDR3 is TGTGCCTGGAGTGCACTAGGGGGATCTGGGGTAGCGGGGGGCCCTGGGGCCAACGTCCTGACTTTC. Residues: CAWSALGGSGVAGGPGANVLTF.

The J gene is TRBJ1-5, the V gene TRBV6-5; no clear D gene. V lost 6 bases and J 0 bases, leaving 12 bases between the germline ends. The CDR3 has 15 amino acids. In germline, CDR1 is MNHEY, CDR2 SVGAGI. The CDR3 protein is CASRVDMNSNQPQHF. In nucleotides, the CDR3 is TGTGCCAGCAGAGTCGACATGAATAGCAATCAGCCCCAGCATTTT.

The V call is TRBV14, the J call TRBJ2-7, with 8 nucleotides matching TRBD1. V trimming: 1 base; J trimming: 3 bases; junction bases outside the gene matches: 5. The germline V gene has CDR1 SGHDN and CDR2 FVKESK. The CDR3 spans 15 residues. CDR3 protein: CASSQVGQGNYEQYF. The DNA of the CDR3 is TGTGCCAGCAGCCAAGTCGGACAGGGCAACTACGAGCAGTACTTC.

The gene calls are TRBV4-1 and TRBJ1-2, with TRBD1 matching over 7 bases. The CDR3 totals 15 residues. V shed 0 bases, J shed 8 bases, and the junction held 9 bases outside the gene matches. Germline V gives CDR1 MGHRA, CDR2 YSYEKL. The CDR3 nucleotides are TGCGCCAGCAGCCAAGAGATCCAGGGGGTTAGCGGCTACACCTTC. Protein sequence: CASSQEIQGVSGYTF.

The V gene is TRBV10-2, the J gene TRBJ2-7; 12 bases agree with TRBD2. The CDR3 extends over 13 amino acids. Germline assignment: CDR1 WSHSY and CDR2 SAAADI. V dropped 5 bases and J dropped 9; count of bases not matched to a gene: 5. CDR3 coding DNA: TGCGCCAGCAGTCAAGGACTAGCGGGAACGCAGTACTTC. It specifies CASSQGLAGTQYF.